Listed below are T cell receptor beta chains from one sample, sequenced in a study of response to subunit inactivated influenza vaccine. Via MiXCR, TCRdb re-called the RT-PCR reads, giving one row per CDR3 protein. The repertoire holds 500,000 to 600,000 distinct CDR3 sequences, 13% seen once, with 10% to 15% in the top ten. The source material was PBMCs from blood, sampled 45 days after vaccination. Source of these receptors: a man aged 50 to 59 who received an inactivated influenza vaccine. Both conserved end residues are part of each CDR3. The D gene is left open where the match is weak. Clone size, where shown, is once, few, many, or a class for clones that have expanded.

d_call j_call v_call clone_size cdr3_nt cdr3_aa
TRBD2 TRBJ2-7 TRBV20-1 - TGCAGTGCGAGAGGGCTAGCGGGGGGTCAGAGGGACGAGCAGTACTTC CSARGLAGGQRDEQYF
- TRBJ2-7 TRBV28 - TGTGCCAGCAGCGTCGGGTGGGGCCCCCGGGTGTCAGAGCAGTACTTC CASSVGWGPRVSEQYF
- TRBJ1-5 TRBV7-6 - TGTGCCAGCAGCCCGGGTCCTACGAATCAGCCCCAGCATTTT CASSPGPTNQPQHF
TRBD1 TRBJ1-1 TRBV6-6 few TGTGCCAGCAGTCGAGGACAGGGGGCTGAAGCTTTCTTT CASSRGQGAEAFF
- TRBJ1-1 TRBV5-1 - TGCGCCGGCCGAACGGGCGGAAGTAACACTGAAGCTTTCTTT CAGRTGGSNTEAFF
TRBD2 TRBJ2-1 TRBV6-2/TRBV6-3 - TGTGCCAGCAGTACCGGGACTAGCGGGTTTGGTGAGCAGTTCTTC CASSTGTSGFGEQFF
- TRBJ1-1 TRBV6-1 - TGTGCCAGCAGCTTCAAAACTCCGGGACAGAACACTGAAGCTTTCTTT CASSFKTPGQNTEAFF
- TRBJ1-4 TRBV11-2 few TGTGCCAGCAGCCTAGTTGGGTGGGGTGAAAAACTGTTTTTT CASSLVGWGEKLFF
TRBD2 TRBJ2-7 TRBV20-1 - TGCAGTGGGAGCGGGAGCTACGAGCAGTACTTC CSGSGSYEQYF
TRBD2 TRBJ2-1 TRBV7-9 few TGTGCCAGCAAGCCCGCCGGGACTAGCGGGGTTGAGCAGTTCTTC CASKPAGTSGVEQFF
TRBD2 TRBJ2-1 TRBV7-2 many TGTGCCAGCAGCGTGTTAGCGGGGGTTGGTCGGAATGAGCAGTTCTTC CASSVLAGVGRNEQFF
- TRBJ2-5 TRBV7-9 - TGTGCCAGCTCCGGGTGGTACCAAGAGACCCAGTACTTC CASSGWYQETQYF
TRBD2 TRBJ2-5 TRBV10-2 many TGCGCCAGCAGTGACATCCAGCGGGGGGGCTTAGAGACCCAGTACTTC CASSDIQRGGLETQYF
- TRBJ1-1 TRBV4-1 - TGCGCCAGCAGCCGCCTGGGGGGGGCGCACAACACTGAAGCTTTCTTT CASSRLGGAHNTEAFF